These T cell receptor beta chains were read from a single sample in a study of T cell clonotyping in hematopoietic cell transplantation. TCRdb's table, derived via immunoSEQ multiplex PCR, lists solely in-frame clones and lacks some. The sample holds 35,000 to 45,000 clones, 94% seen once. Sample: peripheral blood mononuclear cells. Source of these receptors: a woman between 45 and 65 years old in good health. Some clones in this sample may be carry-over from other donors' samples. The CDR3 runs from the conserved cysteine through the conserved F or W. A D gene is named only where the DNA matches it firmly. Only part of the rows carry a size: once, few, many, or a class if the clone is expanded.

. | TRBJ2-2 | TRBV10-3 | 15 | . | CAISVAGPNTGELFF | TGTGCCATCAGTGTTGCGGGCCCGAACACCGGGGAGCTGTTTTTT
. | TRBJ2-4 | TRBV20-1 | 11 | . | CSARTGVIQYF | TGCAGTGCCCGGACGGGGGTCATTCAGTACTTC
. | TRBJ2-7 | TRBV5-1 | 16 | TRBD1 | CASSLGGRDRDHEQYF | TGCGCCAGCAGCTTGGGGGGTCGGGACAGGGACCACGAGCAGTACTTC
. | TRBJ1-2 | TRBV4-2 | 16 | TRBD1 | CASSQEGQPFNYGYTF | TGTGCCAGCAGCCAGGAGGGACAGCCCTTTAACTATGGCTACACCTTC
. | TRBJ1-2 | TRBV14 | 16 | TRBD1 | CASSLSGQGENYGYTF | TGTGCCAGCAGCCTCTCGGGACAGGGTGAAAACTATGGCTACACCTTC
few | TRBJ1-2 | TRBV30 | 11 | . | CAWSRGYGYTF | TGTGCCTGGAGTCGAGGTTATGGCTACACCTTC
. | TRBJ1-5 | TRBV5-1 | 15 | . | CASSLGDDLQSPQHF | TGCGCCAGCAGCTTGGGGGATGATCTACAATCACCCCAGCATTTT
. | TRBJ1-2 | TRBV5-1 | 15 | . | CASSSRGDVVYGYTF | TGCGCCAGCAGCTCCCGGGGGGACGTCGTATATGGCTACACCTTC
once | TRBJ1-3 | TRBV11-3 | 12 | . | CASSWDRNTIYF | TGTGCCAGCAGCTGGGACAGAAACACCATATATTTT
. | TRBJ2-7 | TRBV9 | 15 | TRBD2 | CASSQSGGPLYEQYF | TGTGCCAGCAGCCAAAGCGGGGGGCCTCTCTACGAGCAGTACTTC
. | TRBJ2-5 | TRBV7-6 | 15 | . | CASSYRTSGEETQYF | TGTGCCAGCAGCTACCGGACTTCTGGGGAGGAGACCCAGTACTTC
once | TRBJ2-7 | TRBV6-1 | 14 | . | CASSVEGSSYEQYF | TGTGCCAGCAGTGTCGAGGGCAGCTCCTACGAGCAGTACTTC
. | TRBJ2-2 | TRBV5-4 | 16 | . | CASSPVGGALGGELFF | TGTGCCAGCAGCCCTGTTGGGGGGGCCCTGGGCGGGGAGCTGTTTTTT
. | TRBJ1-5 | TRBV28 | 14 | . | CASSRFGVNQPQHF | TGTGCCAGCAGTCGGTTTGGGGTGAATCAGCCCCAGCATTTT
. | TRBJ2-5 | TRBV7-3 | 13 | . | CASSARDQETQYF | TGTGCCAGCAGCGCCCGGGACCAAGAGACCCAGTACTTC
. | TRBJ1-1 | TRBV27 | 14 | . | CASSSAGVVTEAFF | TGTGCCAGCAGTTCCGCCGGGGTTGTCACTGAAGCTTTCTTT
once | TRBJ2-1 | TRBV4-1 | 14 | . | CASSQADYYNEQFF | TGCGCCAGCAGCCAAGCAGATTACTACAATGAGCAGTTCTTC
. | TRBJ2-3 | TRBV4-3 | 16 | TRBD2 | CASSQDGTSGTDTQYF | TGCGCCAGCAGCCAAGATGGGACTAGCGGGACAGATACGCAGTATTTT
. | TRBJ2-7 | TRBV6-6 | 15 | TRBD1 | CASTEYGTGDYEQYF | TGTGCCAGCACCGAGTACGGGACAGGAGACTACGAGCAGTACTTC